The present TCR beta chain was sequenced within a study of neurological immune-mediated disorders. Stated time point: longitudinal time-point 3. TCRdb analysed the 5' RACE reads with MiXCR anew, one entry per CDR3 protein. The data hold tens of thousands of distinct CDR3 sequences, with roughly 12% observed a single time. This clonotype was observed at least ten times. The sample consisted of PBMCs. The sequence came from a man between 25 and 39 years old in good health.

The CDR3 bases are TGTGCCACCAGTGAGGGACAGGGTAAGGCTGAAGCTTTCTTT. It specifies CATSEGQGKAEAFF. The chain joins TRBV24-1 to TRBJ1-1; 9 bases are shared with TRBD1. Per germline, CDR1 KGHDR and CDR2 SFDVKD. With 4 bases clipped from V and 6 bases from J, the junction kept 5 bases outside the gene matches. CDR3 length equals 14 residues.